The 5 T cell receptor beta chains presented below share a single source sample, sequenced in a study of shared clonotypes between healthy human individuals. Sequencing used immunoSEQ multiplex PCR; TCRdb keeps in-frame clones, though not all of them. Here the sample spans fewer than 2.5 million clones, approximately 93% being singletons. Sequenced: naive CD4+ T cells from PBMCs. Subset meaning: CD45RA+ positively selected. These receptors were collected from a man younger than 30 in good health. Some clones in this sample may be carry-over from other donors' samples.

This clone was recorded a few times. This chain uses TRBV7-9 with TRBJ1-1; 8 bases fit TRBD1. Per germline, CDR1 SEHNR and CDR2 FQNEAQ (reference sequence). Losses at the gene ends were 5 bases for V and 5 bases for J; bases not matched to a gene: 10. CDR3 length: 15 residues. The CDR3 nucleotides read TGTGCCAGCAGCCGCACACAGGGGGGAGATACTGAAGCTTTCTTT. It specifies CASSRTQGGDTEAFF.

The chain joins TRBV5-4 to TRBJ2-7; TRBD2 aligns across 8 bases. V lost 7 bases to trimming and J lost 3 bases; unmatched junction nucleotides: 9. CDR1 SGHNT and CDR2 YYREEE come from the germline V gene (reference sequence). CDR3 size: 14 residues. CDR3 loop: CASADRSGGYEQYF. CDR3 DNA sequence: TGTGCCAGCGCCGACCGAAGCGGGGGCTACGAGCAGTACTTC.

The chain couples TRBV29-1 to TRBJ2-7; D perhaps matches TRBD1 (6 bases). The CDR3 length is 14 residues. V was trimmed by 4 bases and J by 3 bases, leaving 16 bases between them. Germline V CDR1 and CDR2: SQVTM, ANQGSEA. The CDR3 sequence: CSVVAVGAIYEQYF. The CDR3 DNA sequence: TGCAGCGTTGTAGCTGTGGGGGCGATCTACGAGCAGTACTTC.

The chain combines TRBV28 with TRBJ1-1; D gene ambiguous. The V end lost 5 bases, the J end lost 0 bases, and 16 bases lay between the germline ends. Germline V gene data show CDR1 as MDHEN and CDR2 as SYDVKM. The length of the CDR3 is 16 residues. The chain's CDR3 is CASSDFPTNMNTEAFF. The CDR3 DNA is TGTGCCAGCAGTGATTTCCCCACGAACATGAACACTGAAGCTTTCTTT. Full variable domain (rest looked up from reference TRBV28 and TRBJ1-1): DVKVTQSSRYLVKRTGEKVFLECVQDMDHENMFWYRQDPGLGLRLIYFSYDVKMKEKGDIPEGYSVSREKKERFSLILESASTNQTSMYLCASSDFPTNMNTEAFFGQGTRLTVV.

To note about this clone: One end of the junction varies from germline; a read error may be responsible. The chain joins TRBV7-9 to TRBJ2-7, with 11 bases identical to TRBD2. CDR1 is SEHNR, CDR2 FQNEAQ, per germline (reference sequence). The CDR3 sequence is 12 residues long. CDR3 nucleotide sequence: TGTGCCAGCAGCTTAGCGGGGGGACTAGCGGTGTTC. The encoded protein is CASSLAGGLAVF.